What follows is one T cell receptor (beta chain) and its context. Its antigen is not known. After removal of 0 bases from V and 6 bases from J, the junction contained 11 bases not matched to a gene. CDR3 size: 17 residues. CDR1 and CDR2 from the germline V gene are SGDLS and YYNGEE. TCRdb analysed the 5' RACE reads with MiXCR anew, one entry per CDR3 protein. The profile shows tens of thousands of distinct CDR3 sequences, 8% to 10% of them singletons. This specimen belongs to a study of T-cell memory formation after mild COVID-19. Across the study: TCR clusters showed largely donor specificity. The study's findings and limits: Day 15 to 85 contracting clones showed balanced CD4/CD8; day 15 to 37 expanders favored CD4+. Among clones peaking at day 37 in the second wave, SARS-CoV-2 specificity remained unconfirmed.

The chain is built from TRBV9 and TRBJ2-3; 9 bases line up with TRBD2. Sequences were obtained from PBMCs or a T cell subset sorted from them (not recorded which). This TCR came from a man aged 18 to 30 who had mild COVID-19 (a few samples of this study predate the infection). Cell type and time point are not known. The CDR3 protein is CASSVAGSGGTGDTQYF. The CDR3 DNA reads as TGTGCCAGCAGCGTAGCGGGTAGCGGGGGAACCGGGGATACGCAGTATTTT.